A selection of T cell receptor beta chains follows, all from one sample in a study of blood T cell repertoires in COVID-19. Here immunoSEQ multiplex PCR was the method, and the copy in TCRdb shows in-frame clones only, minus some. The sample yields 200,000 to 250,000 clones, more than 80% seen once. Sequenced material: PBMCs or T cells enriched from blood (not recorded which). All receptors derive from a man in his 60s who had recovered from COVID-19. CDR3s include the opening cysteine and the closing phenylalanine or tryptophan. A D gene is named only where the DNA matches it firmly. Clone size is stated in some rows and not others, as once, few, many or a class when expanded.

d_gene	j_gene	v_gene	abundance	CDR3nt	CDR3aa
TRBD1	TRBJ2-7	TRBV6-5	NA	TGTGCCAGCAGTTACACCGACAGGGAAATCTACGAGCAGTACTTC	CASSYTDREIYEQYF
TRBD1	TRBJ1-2	TRBV7-2	NA	TGTGCCAGCAGCTTCCCGACAGGGGGCGGCTATGGCTACACCTTC	CASSFPTGGGYGYTF
NA	TRBJ2-5	TRBV11-1	NA	TGTGCCAGCAGCTTAACCCTTAGGGGCGAGACCCAGTACTTC	CASSLTLRGETQYF
NA	TRBJ1-3	TRBV5-1	once	TGCGCCAGCAGCTTGGAAGGGGTTGGCTCTGGAAACACCATATATTTT	CASSLEGVGSGNTIYF
NA	TRBJ1-2	TRBV7-6	few	TGTGCCAGCAGCCCGAGCGCGGGGGCTTATGGCTACACCTTC	CASSPSAGAYGYTF
NA	TRBJ2-7	TRBV5-1	NA	TGCGCCAGCAGCTTGGGCCTGTCGACGGGCGAGCAGTACTTC	CASSLGLSTGEQYF
TRBD1	TRBJ1-1	TRBV7-8	once	TGTGCCAGCAGCTTGGTTGGGACAGGGGGGTCAGGAACTGAAGCTTTCTTT	CASSLVGTGGSGTEAFF
NA	TRBJ2-5	TRBV7-8	NA	TGTGCCAGCAGCTTATTTATATCCGAGACCCAGTACTTC	CASSLFISETQYF
NA	TRBJ1-1	TRBV9	NA	TGTGCCAGCAGCACCGGACAGACTAAGAACACTGAAGCTTTCTTT	CASSTGQTKNTEAFF
TRBD1	TRBJ2-7	TRBV11-2	NA	TGTGCCAGCAGCTTAGCTCAGGGGGTCGGAGAGCAGTACTTC	CASSLAQGVGEQYF
NA	TRBJ1-6	TRBV11-1	NA	TGTGCCAGCAGCTCCAGGGACTGGGGAGAAAATTCACCCCTCCACTTT	CASSSRDWGENSPLHF
NA	TRBJ2-1	TRBV10-3	NA	TGTGCCATCAGTGAGGTAGGGGGGGGATTCGATGAGCAGTTCTTC	CAISEVGGGFDEQFF
TRBD1	TRBJ1-2	TRBV5-1	NA	TGCGCCAGCAGCTTGGCAGGTCAGGGGGGAATGGCGTATGGCTACACCTTC	CASSLAGQGGMAYGYTF
TRBD1	TRBJ2-5	TRBV5-6	NA	TGTGCCAGCAGCTTTAGACAGGGGCAAGAGACCCAGTACTTC	CASSFRQGQETQYF
NA	TRBJ1-2	TRBV7-2	NA	TGTGCCAGCAGCTTAGTCGGTGAACAGTCCGGTGGCTACACCTTC	CASSLVGEQSGGYTF
NA	TRBJ1-5	TRBV19	once	TGTGCCAGTAGCGTGGAGGGCAGTAATCAGCCCCAGCATTTT	CASSVEGSNQPQHF
TRBD1	TRBJ1-1	TRBV6-5	NA	TGTGCCACCACCCGGGGGGGCAGGGGGACTGAAGCTTTCTTT	CATTRGGRGTEAFF
NA	TRBJ2-7	TRBV4-2	NA	TGTGCCAGCAGCCACGGCCCCGGGCGGGGTTTGAACGAGCAGTACTTC	CASSHGPGRGLNEQYF
TRBD1	TRBJ1-5	TRBV5-6	NA	TGTGCCAGCAGCTTACAGGGGGCCTATCAGCCCCAGCATTTT	CASSLQGAYQPQHF
NA	TRBJ1-5	TRBV7-8	NA	TGTGCCAGCAGCCCTGGGGTGGGGGCAGGGCAGCCCCAGCATTTT	CASSPGVGAGQPQHF
TRBD1	TRBJ1-5	TRBV5-1	NA	TGCGCCAGCAGCCAGGAGACAGGGGGAGGACAGCCCCAGCATTTT	CASSQETGGGQPQHF
TRBD1	TRBJ2-7	TRBV5-5	NA	TGTGCCAGCAGCTCATGGGACAGGGAGGACTTCGAGCAGTACTTC	CASSSWDREDFEQYF
NA	TRBJ1-1	TRBV29-1	NA	TGCAGCGTTCAAAGGTTCAGGGGCGGGAACACTGAAGCTTTCTTT	CSVQRFRGGNTEAFF
NA	TRBJ1-1	TRBV7-8	NA	TGTGCCAGCAGCCCACTTAGGGGAAACACTGAAGCTTTCTTT	CASSPLRGNTEAFF
NA	TRBJ1-2	TRBV19	NA	TGTGCCAGTAGTATTAGGGAGCTTAACTATGGCTACACCTTC	CASSIRELNYGYTF
TRBD1	TRBJ2-2	TRBV7-2	NA	TGTGCCAGCAGCCCGACAGGGGGTCCCACCGGGGAGCTGTTTTTT	CASSPTGGPTGELFF
TRBD1	TRBJ1-4	TRBV5-1	once	TGCGCCAGCAGCTTGACGGGGACAGGGGAGAATGAAAAACTGTTTTTT	CASSLTGTGENEKLFF
NA	TRBJ1-1	TRBV5-1	few	TGCGCCAGCAGCTTGCGTCCTGTGAACACTGAAGCTTTCTTT	CASSLRPVNTEAFF
NA	TRBJ1-3	TRBV10-3	NA	TGTGCCATCAGTGAGGATCAGGTTTTCTCTGGAAACACCATATATTTT	CAISEDQVFSGNTIYF
NA	TRBJ1-5	TRBV19	NA	TGTGCCAGTAGTATAGATGTGGCAGGGTTTCCGCCCCAGCATTTT	CASSIDVAGFPPQHF
TRBD1	TRBJ2-5	TRBV10-3	NA	TGTGCCATCGGGCAGGGGGCTCAAGAGACCCAGTACTTC	CAIGQGAQETQYF
NA	TRBJ2-3	TRBV9	NA	TGTGCCAGCAGCCGTACTAGCTCTAGCACAGATACGCAGTATTTT	CASSRTSSSTDTQYF
TRBD1	TRBJ2-7	TRBV2	NA	TGTGCCAGCGGGACAGGGGCCTACGAGCAGTACTTC	CASGTGAYEQYF
NA	TRBJ1-1	TRBV18	NA	TGTGCCAGCTCACCAGTAGATACTGAAGCTTTCTTT	CASSPVDTEAFF
NA	TRBJ2-1	TRBV5-1	NA	TGCGCCAGCAGCTCGGGCAGGGGCTACAATGAGCAGTTCTTC	CASSSGRGYNEQFF
TRBD2	TRBJ2-3	TRBV5-4	NA	TGTGCCAGCAGCTTGGGACTAGCGGGGGACCGCACAGATACGCAGTATTTT	CASSLGLAGDRTDTQYF
NA	TRBJ2-4	TRBV27	NA	TGTGCCAGCAGTTCAGGGGTAGATGCCAAAAACATTCAGTACTTC	CASSSGVDAKNIQYF
NA	TRBJ1-3	TRBV24-1	NA	TGTGCCACCAGTGATTTACGGTCCTCTGGAAACACCATATATTTT	CATSDLRSSGNTIYF
NA	TRBJ1-5	TRBV12-3/TRBV12-4	NA	TGTGCCAGCAGTTTCGGCCTAGATCAGCCCCAGCATTTT	CASSFGLDQPQHF
TRBD1	TRBJ1-2	TRBV3-1/TRBV3-2	NA	TGTGCCAGCAGCCGAGAGGGACAGGGTGTCTACGGCTACACCTTC	CASSREGQGVYGYTF
TRBD1	TRBJ1-5	TRBV19	few	TGTGCCAGTAGTAAGGACAGGGGGCTCAACCTCGATAGCAATCAGCCCCAGCATTTT	CASSKDRGLNLDSNQPQHF
NA	TRBJ1-2	TRBV7-2	few	TGTGCCAGCAGCTTAAGAACTGACTATGGCTACACCTTC	CASSLRTDYGYTF
NA	TRBJ1-5	TRBV6-5	NA	TGTGCCAGCAGTTACACTGGTGGCAATCAGCCCCAGCATTTT	CASSYTGGNQPQHF
TRBD1	TRBJ1-3	TRBV3-1/TRBV3-2	NA	TGTGCCAGCAGCCAAGACGGGCGGGACAGAAAGTTT	CASSQDGRDRKF
TRBD1	TRBJ1-5	TRBV29-1	NA	TGCAGCGCAGGACAGGAAAATCAGCCCCAGCATTTT	CSAGQENQPQHF
NA	TRBJ1-3	TRBV7-2	NA	TGTGCCAGCAGCGCTCAGGGGCCGGGTGGAAACACCATATATTTT	CASSAQGPGGNTIYF
TRBD1	TRBJ1-6	TRBV30	NA	TGTGCCTGGAGTACACCCGGGACAGGGAATTCACCCCTCCACTTT	CAWSTPGTGNSPLHF
NA	TRBJ2-1	TRBV4-2	NA	TGTGCCAGCAGCCAAGAGGGGTTGTCGGGGGTGGGTATGGATGAGCAGTTCTTC	CASSQEGLSGVGMDEQFF
NA	TRBJ2-5	TRBV2	few	TGTGCCAGCACACGACAGGCGGAGACCCAGTACTTC	CASTRQAETQYF
TRBD1	TRBJ1-1	TRBV30	NA	TGTGCCTGGAGCAGACAGGGGGGGCTTTTTGGCACTGAAGCTTTCTTT	CAWSRQGGLFGTEAFF
TRBD2	TRBJ2-5	TRBV5-4	few	TGTGCCAGCAGCTTCGGCGGGGGGCATAAAGAGACCCAGTACTTC	CASSFGGGHKETQYF
NA	TRBJ2-4	TRBV12-3/TRBV12-4	NA	TGTGCCAGCAGAACAGAAGAAAACATTCAGTACTTC	CASRTEENIQYF
TRBD1	TRBJ2-2	TRBV19	NA	TGTGCCAGTAGTATATCGGCAGGGGGCGGCACCGGGGAGCTGTTTTTT	CASSISAGGGTGELFF
NA	TRBJ1-3	TRBV10-3	NA	TGTGCCATCAGGGACAGCTTTTACTCTGGAAACACCATATATTTT	CAIRDSFYSGNTIYF
NA	TRBJ2-4	TRBV6-5	NA	TGTGCCAGCAGTCCCTCGAGGGTACCAAACATTCAGTACTTC	CASSPSRVPNIQYF
TRBD1	TRBJ2-1	TRBV11-2	once	TGTGCCAGCAACCGGGACAGGTCTTACAATGAGCAGTTCTTC	CASNRDRSYNEQFF